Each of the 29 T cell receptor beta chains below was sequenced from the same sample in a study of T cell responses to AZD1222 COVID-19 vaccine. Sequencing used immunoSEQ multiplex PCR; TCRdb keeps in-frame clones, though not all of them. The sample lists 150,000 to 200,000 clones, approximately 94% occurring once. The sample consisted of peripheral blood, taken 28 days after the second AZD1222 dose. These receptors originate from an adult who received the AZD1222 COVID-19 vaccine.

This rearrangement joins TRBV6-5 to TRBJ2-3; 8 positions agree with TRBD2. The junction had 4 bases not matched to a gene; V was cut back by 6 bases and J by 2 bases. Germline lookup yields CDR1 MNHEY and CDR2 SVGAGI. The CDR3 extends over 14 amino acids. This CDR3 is CASSPGGDTDTQYF. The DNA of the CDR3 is TGTGCCAGCAGCCCGGGAGGGGACACAGATACGCAGTATTTT.

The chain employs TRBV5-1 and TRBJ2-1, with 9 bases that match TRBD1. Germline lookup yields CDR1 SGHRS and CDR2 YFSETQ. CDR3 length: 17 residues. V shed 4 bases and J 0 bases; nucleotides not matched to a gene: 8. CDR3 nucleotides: TGCGCCAGCAGCACGGGACAGGGAGGGGTCTCCTACAATGAGCAGTTCTTC. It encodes CASSTGQGGVSYNEQFF.

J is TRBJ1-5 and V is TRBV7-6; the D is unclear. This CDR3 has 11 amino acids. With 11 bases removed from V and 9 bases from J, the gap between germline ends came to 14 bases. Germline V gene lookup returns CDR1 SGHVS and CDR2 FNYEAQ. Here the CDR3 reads CAFPTERPQHF. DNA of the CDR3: TGTGCCTTCCCCACGGAGCGGCCCCAGCATTTT.

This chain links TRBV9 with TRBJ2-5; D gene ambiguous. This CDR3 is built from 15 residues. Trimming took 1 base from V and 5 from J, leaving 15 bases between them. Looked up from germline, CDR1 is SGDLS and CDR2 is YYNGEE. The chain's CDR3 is CASSVLLGPWETQYF. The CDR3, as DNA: TGTGCCAGCAGCGTATTGCTAGGACCATGGGAGACCCAGTACTTC.

The CDR3 nucleotides read TGTGCCAGCAGCCTACCCGGGACAGGGAACTACGAGCAGTACTTC. Its translation is CASSLPGTGNYEQYF. The chain recombines TRBV14 with TRBJ2-7, with 9 positions matching TRBD1. V dropped 4 bases and J dropped 3; count of bases not matched to a gene: 7. This CDR3 is 15 amino acids long. Germline assignment: CDR1 SGHDN and CDR2 FVKESK.

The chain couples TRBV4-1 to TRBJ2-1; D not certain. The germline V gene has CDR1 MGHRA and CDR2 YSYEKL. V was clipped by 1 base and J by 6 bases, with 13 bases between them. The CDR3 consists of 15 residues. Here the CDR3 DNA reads TGCGCCAGCAGCCAAGGAACGATAGCCTTCAATGAGCAGTTCTTC. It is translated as CASSQGTIAFNEQFF.

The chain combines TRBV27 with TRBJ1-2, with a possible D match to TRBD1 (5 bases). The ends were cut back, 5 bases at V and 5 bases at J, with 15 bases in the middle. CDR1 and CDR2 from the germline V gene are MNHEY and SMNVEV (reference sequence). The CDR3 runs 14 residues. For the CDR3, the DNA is TGTGCCAGCAGTCCCCATCTGGGGGGGTATGGCTACACCTTC. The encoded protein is CASSPHLGGYGYTF.

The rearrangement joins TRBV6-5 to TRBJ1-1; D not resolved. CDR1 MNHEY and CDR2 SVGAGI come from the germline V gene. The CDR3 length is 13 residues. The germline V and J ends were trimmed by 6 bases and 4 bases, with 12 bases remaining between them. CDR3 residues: CASRAQLGTEAFF. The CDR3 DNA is TGTGCCAGCAGGGCCCAGTTGGGCACTGAAGCTTTCTTT.

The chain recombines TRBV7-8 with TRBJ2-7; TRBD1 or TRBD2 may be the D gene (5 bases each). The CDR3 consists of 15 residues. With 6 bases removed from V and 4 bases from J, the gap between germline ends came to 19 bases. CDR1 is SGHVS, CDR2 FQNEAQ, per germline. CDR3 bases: TGTGCCAGCAGAAAAAACCGGGACGGCATGTACGAGCAGTACTTC. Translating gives CASRKNRDGMYEQYF.

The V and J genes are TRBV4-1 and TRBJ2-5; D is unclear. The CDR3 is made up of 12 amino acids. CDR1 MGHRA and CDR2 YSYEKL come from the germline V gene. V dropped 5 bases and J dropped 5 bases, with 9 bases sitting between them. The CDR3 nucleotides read TGCGCCAGCAGCTCGGACCCGGAGACCCAGTACTTC. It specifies CASSSDPETQYF.

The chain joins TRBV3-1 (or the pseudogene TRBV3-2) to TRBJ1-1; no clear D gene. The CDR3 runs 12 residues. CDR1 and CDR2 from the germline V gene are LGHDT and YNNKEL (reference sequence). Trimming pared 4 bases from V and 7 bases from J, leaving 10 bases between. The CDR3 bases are TGTGCCAGCAGCCTCTCAGCCCGTGAAGCTTTCTTT. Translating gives CASSLSAREAFF.

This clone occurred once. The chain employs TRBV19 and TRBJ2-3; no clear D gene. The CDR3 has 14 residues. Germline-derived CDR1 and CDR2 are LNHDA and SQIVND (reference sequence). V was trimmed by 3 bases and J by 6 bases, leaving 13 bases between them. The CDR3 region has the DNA TGTGCCAGTAGTATCCGCCCACTGGCGGATACGCAGTATTTT. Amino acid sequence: CASSIRPLADTQYF.

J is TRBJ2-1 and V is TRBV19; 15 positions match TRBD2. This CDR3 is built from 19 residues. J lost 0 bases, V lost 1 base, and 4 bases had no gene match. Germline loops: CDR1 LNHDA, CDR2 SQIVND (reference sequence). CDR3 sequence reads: CASSIAGLAGGSSYNEQFF. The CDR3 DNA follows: TGTGCCAGTAGTATAGCTGGACTAGCGGGAGGGAGCTCCTACAATGAGCAGTTCTTC.

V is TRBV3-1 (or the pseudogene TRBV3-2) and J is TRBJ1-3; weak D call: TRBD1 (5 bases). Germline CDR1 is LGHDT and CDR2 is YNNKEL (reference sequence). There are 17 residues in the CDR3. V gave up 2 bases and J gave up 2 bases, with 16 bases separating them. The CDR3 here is CASSQRGRADTGNTIYF. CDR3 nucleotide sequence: TGTGCCAGCAGCCAAAGGGGCAGGGCGGACACTGGAAACACCATATATTTT.

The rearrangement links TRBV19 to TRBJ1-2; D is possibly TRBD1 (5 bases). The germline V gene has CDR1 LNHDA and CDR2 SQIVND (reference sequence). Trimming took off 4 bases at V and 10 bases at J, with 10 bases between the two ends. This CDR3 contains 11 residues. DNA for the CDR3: TGTGCCAGTAGTACTGGGGCAGACTACACCTTC. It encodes CASSTGADYTF.

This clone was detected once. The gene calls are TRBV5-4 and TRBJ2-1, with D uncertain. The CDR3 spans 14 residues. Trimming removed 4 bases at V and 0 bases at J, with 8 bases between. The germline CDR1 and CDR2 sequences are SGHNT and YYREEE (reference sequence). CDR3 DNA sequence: TGTGCCAGCAGCCCCCCTGGCTCCTACAATGAGCAGTTCTTC. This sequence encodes CASSPPGSYNEQFF.

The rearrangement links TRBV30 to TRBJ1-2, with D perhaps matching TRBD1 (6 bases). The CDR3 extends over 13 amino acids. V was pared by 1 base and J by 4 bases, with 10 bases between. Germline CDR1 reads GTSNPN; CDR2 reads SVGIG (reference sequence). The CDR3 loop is CAWSAGDPYGYTF. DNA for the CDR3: TGTGCCTGGAGTGCAGGGGATCCCTATGGCTACACCTTC.

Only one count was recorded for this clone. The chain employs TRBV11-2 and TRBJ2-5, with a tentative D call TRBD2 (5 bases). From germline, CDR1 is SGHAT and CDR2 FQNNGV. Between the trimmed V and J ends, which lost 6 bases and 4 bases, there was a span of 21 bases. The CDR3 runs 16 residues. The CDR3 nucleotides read TGTGCCAGCAGTCCTCTCGCCGGGAAGCCGGGAGAGACCCAGTACTTC. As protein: CASSPLAGKPGETQYF.

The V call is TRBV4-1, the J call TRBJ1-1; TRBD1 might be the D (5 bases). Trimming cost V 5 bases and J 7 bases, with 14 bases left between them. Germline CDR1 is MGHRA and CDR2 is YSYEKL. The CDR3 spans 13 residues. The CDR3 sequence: CASSTSWGGEAFF. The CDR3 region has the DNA TGCGCCAGCAGCACCAGTTGGGGGGGTGAAGCTTTCTTT.

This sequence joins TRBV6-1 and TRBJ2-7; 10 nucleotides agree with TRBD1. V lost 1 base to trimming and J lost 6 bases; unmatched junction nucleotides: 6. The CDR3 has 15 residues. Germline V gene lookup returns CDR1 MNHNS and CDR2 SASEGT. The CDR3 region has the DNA TGTGCCAGCAGTGAAGTCGAGACAGGGGGCCTCGAGCAGTACTTC. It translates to CASSEVETGGLEQYF.

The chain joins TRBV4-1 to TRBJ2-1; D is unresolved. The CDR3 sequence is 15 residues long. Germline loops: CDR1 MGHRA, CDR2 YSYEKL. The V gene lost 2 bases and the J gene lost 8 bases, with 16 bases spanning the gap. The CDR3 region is CASSQTFGPRDEQFF. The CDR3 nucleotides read TGCGCCAGCAGCCAAACGTTCGGACCGCGAGATGAGCAGTTCTTC.

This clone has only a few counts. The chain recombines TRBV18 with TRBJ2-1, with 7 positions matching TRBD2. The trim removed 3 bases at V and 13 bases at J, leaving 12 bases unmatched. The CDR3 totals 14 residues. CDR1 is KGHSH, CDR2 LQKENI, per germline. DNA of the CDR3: TGTGCCAGCTCACCCTCCGGGACTATGGTCGGTCAGTTCTTC. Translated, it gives CASSPSGTMVGQFF.

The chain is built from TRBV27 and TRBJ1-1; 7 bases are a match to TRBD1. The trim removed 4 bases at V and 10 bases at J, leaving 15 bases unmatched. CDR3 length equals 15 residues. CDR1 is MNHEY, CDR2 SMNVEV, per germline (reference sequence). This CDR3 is CASSSDWTGILGAFF. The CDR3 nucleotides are TGTGCCAGCAGTTCCGATTGGACAGGAATTTTGGGAGCTTTCTTT.

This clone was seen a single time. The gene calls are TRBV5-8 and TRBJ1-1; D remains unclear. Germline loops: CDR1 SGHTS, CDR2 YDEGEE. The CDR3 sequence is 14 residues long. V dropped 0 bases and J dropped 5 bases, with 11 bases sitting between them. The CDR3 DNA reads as TGTGCCAGCAGCTTGGTTCAGTCGAGGACTGAAGCTTTCTTT. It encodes CASSLVQSRTEAFF.

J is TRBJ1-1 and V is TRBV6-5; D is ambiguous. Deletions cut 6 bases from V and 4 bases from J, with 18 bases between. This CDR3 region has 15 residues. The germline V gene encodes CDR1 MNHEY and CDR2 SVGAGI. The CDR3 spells CASRSDPQGSTEAFF. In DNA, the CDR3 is TGTGCCAGCAGGAGTGACCCACAAGGCTCCACTGAAGCTTTCTTT.

The CDR3 coding sequence is TGTGCCAGTAGACCGACTGACGGCACTGAAGCTTTCTTT. Translation: CASRPTDGTEAFF. V and J are TRBV19 and TRBJ1-1; D gene ambiguous. The germline V gene encodes CDR1 LNHDA and CDR2 SQIVND (reference sequence). This CDR3 region has 13 residues. The V end lost 6 bases, the J end lost 4 bases, and 12 bases lay between the germline ends.

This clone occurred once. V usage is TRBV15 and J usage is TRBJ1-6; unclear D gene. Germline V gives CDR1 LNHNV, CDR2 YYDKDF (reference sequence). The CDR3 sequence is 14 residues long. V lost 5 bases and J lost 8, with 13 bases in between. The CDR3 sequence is CATSPGTNYSPLHF. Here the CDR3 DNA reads TGTGCCACCAGCCCTGGAACGAACTATTCACCCCTCCACTTT.

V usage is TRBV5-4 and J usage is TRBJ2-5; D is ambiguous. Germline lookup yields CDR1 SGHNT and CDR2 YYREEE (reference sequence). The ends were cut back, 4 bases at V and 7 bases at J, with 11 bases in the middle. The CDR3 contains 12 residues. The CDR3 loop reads CASSDSWGTQYF. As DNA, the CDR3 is TGTGCCAGCAGCGATAGCTGGGGGACCCAGTACTTC.

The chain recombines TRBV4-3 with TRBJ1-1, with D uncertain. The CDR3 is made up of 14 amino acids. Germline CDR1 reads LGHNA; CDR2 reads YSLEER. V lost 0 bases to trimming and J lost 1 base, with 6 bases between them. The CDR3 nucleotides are TGCGCCAGCAGCCAAGACGGGAAGAACACTGAAGCTTTCTTT. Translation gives CASSQDGKNTEAFF.